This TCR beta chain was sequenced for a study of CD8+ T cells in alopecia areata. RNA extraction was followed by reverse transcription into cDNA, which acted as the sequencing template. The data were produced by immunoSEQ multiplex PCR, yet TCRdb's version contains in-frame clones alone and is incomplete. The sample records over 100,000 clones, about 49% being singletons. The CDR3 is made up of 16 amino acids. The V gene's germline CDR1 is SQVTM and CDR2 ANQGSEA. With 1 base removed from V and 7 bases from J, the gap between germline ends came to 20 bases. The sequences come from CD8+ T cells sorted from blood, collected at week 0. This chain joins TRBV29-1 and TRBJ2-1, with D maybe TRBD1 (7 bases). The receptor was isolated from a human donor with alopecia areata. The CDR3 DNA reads TGCAGCGTTGAAGGCCATCGGGACAGTGGGGGGAATGAGCAGTTCTTC. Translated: CSVEGHRDSGGNEQFF.